This T cell receptor (beta chain) was sequenced during a study of T cell clones after liver transplantation. In the study overall: Blood was drawn pre-transplant, before withdrawal, and after full or failed withdrawal. Study-level findings and limits: Compared with third party-reactive sequences, donor-reactive ones declined more, independent of withdrawal success. Rather than being deleted, graft donor-reactive T cells may have moved into the graft.

Notes on this clone: Its antigen is undetermined.

V shed 7 bases and J shed 0 bases, with 5 bases lying between them. Germline V lookup: CDR1 MNHNS, CDR2 SASEGT. This CDR3 region has 12 residues. This table comes from immunoSEQ multiplex PCR, and its TCRdb copy is limited to in-frame clones, with some not included. The data hold about 75,000 clones, with approximately 81% observed a single time. The specimen was CD4+ T cells from blood, collected roughly 50 months after liver transplant. V and J are TRBV6-1 and TRBJ2-3, with D unresolved. The sequence was collected from a human patient who received a liver transplant. Part of the T cells may come from the graft donor. The DNA for the CDR3 is TGTGCCAGCAAGCCGAGCACAGATACGCAGTATTTT. This translates into CASKPSTDTQYF.